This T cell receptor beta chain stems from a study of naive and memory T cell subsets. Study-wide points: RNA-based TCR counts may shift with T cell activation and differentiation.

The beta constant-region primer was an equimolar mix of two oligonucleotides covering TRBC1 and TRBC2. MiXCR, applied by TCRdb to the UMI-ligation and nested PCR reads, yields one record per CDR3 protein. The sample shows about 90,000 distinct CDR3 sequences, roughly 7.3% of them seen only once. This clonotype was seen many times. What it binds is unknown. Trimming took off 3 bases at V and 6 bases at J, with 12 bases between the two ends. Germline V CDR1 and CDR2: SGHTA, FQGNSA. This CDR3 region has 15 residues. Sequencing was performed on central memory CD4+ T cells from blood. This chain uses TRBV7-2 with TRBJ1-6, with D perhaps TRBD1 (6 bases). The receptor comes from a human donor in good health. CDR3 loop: CASSFGGTFNSPLHF. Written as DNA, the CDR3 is TGTGCCAGCAGCTTTGGCGGGACATTTAATTCACCCCTCCACTTT.